The 23 T cell receptor beta chains presented below share a single source sample, sequenced in a study of CD4 T cells in relation to SARS-CoV-2 and coronaviruses. Antigens of these TCRs are unknown. Before the COVID-19 pandemic, during about 2010-2018, CD4+ T cells were taken from unexposed donors. After 10 to 11 days of culture, CD4+ T cells were isolated. Data came from immunoSEQ multiplex PCR; TCRdb stores just in-frame clones and leaves some out. This table has some 20,000 clones, almost 80% appearing once. What was sequenced was CD4+ T cells from PBMCs, cultured in vitro. These receptors were collected from a human donor in good health.

This chain links TRBV7-8 with TRBJ1-2, with a possible D match to TRBD1 (5 bases). The CDR3 extends over 16 amino acids. V was trimmed by 1 base and J by 4 bases, leaving 16 bases between them. Germline V CDR1 and CDR2: SGHVS, FQNEAQ. DNA for the CDR3: TGTGCCAGCAGCTTAGTGGGGGTCGGGACGAGCTATGGCTACACCTTC. It is translated as CASSLVGVGTSYGYTF.

The V call is TRBV19, the J call TRBJ1-3; no clear D gene. Germline lookup yields CDR1 LNHDA and CDR2 SQIVND (reference sequence). The V gene lost 7 bases and the J gene lost 0 bases, with 7 bases spanning the gap. This CDR3 comprises 13 residues. The CDR3 region is CASNDNSGNTIYF. CDR3 bases: TGTGCCAGTAACGACAACTCTGGAAACACCATATATTTT.

The rearrangement links TRBV11-2 to TRBJ2-1, with 7 bases aligning to TRBD1. Germline assignment: CDR1 SGHAT and CDR2 FQNNGV. The CDR3 consists of 15 residues. V lost 5 bases to trimming and J lost 2 bases; unmatched junction nucleotides: 6. CDR3 region: CASSPIGTAYNEQFF. The CDR3 nucleotides read TGTGCCAGCAGCCCCATTGGGACAGCCTACAATGAGCAGTTCTTC.

The chain has TRBV2 and TRBJ1-6; 8 bases map to TRBD1. Trimming at V came to 0 bases and at J to 11 bases, leaving 12 bases not matched to a gene. Germline CDR1 reads SNHLY; CDR2 reads FYNNEI. This CDR3 is built from 17 residues. The CDR3 loop reads CASSEAIPGGAGAPLHF. The CDR3 DNA reads as TGTGCCAGCAGTGAAGCGATTCCAGGGGGCGCCGGGGCACCCCTCCACTTT.

This chain uses TRBV30 with TRBJ2-5, with 14 bases matching TRBD2. Germline V gene lookup returns CDR1 GTSNPN and CDR2 SVGIG (reference sequence). V shed 4 bases, J shed 4 bases, and the junction held 8 bases outside the gene matches. The CDR3 runs to 16 residues. DNA for the CDR3: TGTGCCTGGAAACTACCGGGACTAGCGGGAGTAGAGACCCAGTACTTC. As protein: CAWKLPGLAGVETQYF.

CDR3 residues: CASSEGTGVPSNEQFF. The CDR3 bases are TGTGCCAGCAGTGAAGGAACGGGAGTACCAAGCAATGAGCAGTTCTTC. The chain recombines TRBV6-4 with TRBJ2-1; maybe TRBD2 (6 bases). The V gene lost 3 bases and the J gene lost 6 bases, with 18 bases spanning the gap. Germline values: CDR1 MRHNA, CDR2 SNTAGT. This CDR3 has 16 residues.

The genes are TRBV15 and TRBJ2-7, with D possibly matching TRBD1 (5 bases). This CDR3 has 13 amino acids. The germline V gene encodes CDR1 LNHNV and CDR2 YYDKDF (reference sequence). Trimming stripped 0 bases from V and 3 bases from J, with 6 bases between. CDR3 coding DNA: TGTGCCACCAGCAGAGATAGGGGCTACGAGCAGTACTTC. Translation: CATSRDRGYEQYF.

This chain joins TRBV9 and TRBJ2-1; D gene unclear. V lost 0 bases and J lost 4, with 8 bases in between. CDR1 and CDR2 (germline): SGDLS, YYNGEE. The CDR3 covers 14 residues. CDR3 protein: CASSVEKGYNEQFF. The CDR3 nucleotides read TGTGCCAGCAGCGTAGAAAAGGGTTACAATGAGCAGTTCTTC. The whole variable domain, remainder taken from reference TRBV9 and TRBJ2-1, is DSGVTQTPKHLITATGQRVTLRCSPRSGDLSVYWYQQSLDQGLQFLIQYYNGEERAKGNILERFSAQQFPDLHSELNLSSLELGDSALYFCASSVEKGYNEQFFGPGTRLTVL.

The chain is built from TRBV7-3 and TRBJ2-3; 15 nucleotides align to TRBD2. Germline CDR1 reads SGHTA; CDR2 reads FQGTGA. CDR3 length: 16 amino acids. The ends lost 4 bases at V and 3 bases at J; junction bases unmatched: 2. In DNA, the CDR3 is TGTGCCAGCAGCTCGGGACTAGCGGGAGGAACAGATACGCAGTATTTT. Protein sequence: CASSSGLAGGTDTQYF. The entire variable domain, with the rest obtained from reference TRBV7-3 and TRBJ2-3, is as follows: GAGVSQTPSNKVTEKGKYVELRCDPISGHTALYWYRQSLGQGPEFLIYFQGTGAADDSGLPNDRFFAVRPEGSVSTLKIQRTERGDSAVYLCASSSGLAGGTDTQYFGPGTRLTVL.

The chain carries TRBV2 and TRBJ1-5; D is perhaps TRBD1 (5 bases). The CDR3 length is 15 residues. Trimming left V 6 bases short and J 4 bases short, with 16 bases between. In germline, CDR1 is SNHLY, CDR2 FYNNEI. The CDR3 region has the DNA TGTGCCAGCAGCGACCCGGGACGGCCAAATCAGCCCCAGCATTTT. Amino acids: CASSDPGRPNQPQHF.

The V call is TRBV5-6, the J call TRBJ2-5; 9 positions match TRBD1. The CDR3 spans 16 residues. The germline V gene encodes CDR1 SGHDT and CDR2 YYEEEE. J lost 2 bases, V lost 2 bases, and 7 bases had no gene match. CDR3 nucleotides: TGTGCCAGCAGCTTAACAGGGACAGGGTGGCAAGAGACCCAGTACTTC. Translation gives CASSLTGTGWQETQYF.

The chain joins TRBV6-2 or TRBV6-3 to TRBJ2-1, with 14 nucleotides matching TRBD2. The CDR3 totals 19 residues. V gave up 1 base and J gave up 0 bases; unmatched junction bases: 5. Germline-derived CDR1 and CDR2 are MNHEY and SVGEGT. CDR3 region: CASSYLGTSGSLSYNEQFF. As DNA, the CDR3 is TGTGCCAGCAGTTACTTAGGGACTAGCGGGAGCCTCTCCTACAATGAGCAGTTCTTC.

This sequence joins TRBV6-1 and TRBJ2-2; 9 bases match TRBD1. Unmatched junction bases numbered 9, after V lost 4 bases and J lost 3 bases. This CDR3 spans 17 amino acids. Germline-derived CDR1 and CDR2 are MNHNS and SASEGT. The CDR3 loop reads CASSATTGGWDTGELFF. In DNA, the CDR3 is TGTGCCAGCAGTGCGACAACAGGGGGCTGGGACACCGGGGAGCTGTTTTTT.

This clone was counted a few times. V usage is TRBV18 and J usage is TRBJ1-2; no reliable D call. The germline gives CDR1 KGHSH, CDR2 LQKENI. V was cut by 2 bases and J by 8 bases, with 15 bases left in between. The CDR3 has 14 amino acids. The DNA of the CDR3 is TGTGCCAGCTCACCAGCAGGCCCTATGTTGGGCTACACCTTC. This gives the protein CASSPAGPMLGYTF.

Concerning this clone itself: Within the sample, other DNA sequences also encode this same CDR3. The chain employs TRBV5-1 and TRBJ1-1; a possible D gene is TRBD1 (6 bases). V dropped 4 bases and J dropped 0 bases, with 13 bases sitting between them. This CDR3 has 15 amino acids. Per germline, CDR1 SGHRS and CDR2 YFSETQ. Here the CDR3 DNA reads TGCGCCAGCAGCCTTGCCGGGACAATGAACACTGAAGCTTTCTTT. Translated, it gives CASSLAGTMNTEAFF. Full variable domain (missing parts from reference TRBV5-1 and TRBJ1-1): KAGVTQTPRYLIKTRGQQVTLSCSPISGHRSVSWYQQTPGQGLQFLFEYFSETQRNKGNFPGRFSGRQFSNSRSEMNVSTLELGDSALYLCASSLAGTMNTEAFFGQGTRLTVV.

This CDR3 is CATSEPGTGIKETQYF. The CDR3 DNA is TGTGCCACCAGTGAACCCGGGACAGGGATTAAAGAGACCCAGTACTTC. V usage is TRBV24-1 and J usage is TRBJ2-5; 9 bases align to TRBD1. CDR3 length equals 16 residues. With 4 bases clipped from V and 3 bases from J, the junction kept 8 bases outside the gene matches. Per the germline V gene, CDR1 is KGHDR and CDR2 is SFDVKD.

This chain joins TRBV19 and TRBJ1-3; 10 bases map to TRBD1. CDR1 LNHDA and CDR2 SQIVND come from the germline V gene (reference sequence). The V gene end was trimmed by 7 bases and the J gene end by 3 bases; junction bases not matched to a gene: 9. CDR3 length: 16 residues. CDR3 region: CASTHQGQGHGNTIYF. In nucleotides, the CDR3 is TGTGCCAGTACCCACCAGGGACAGGGGCATGGAAACACCATATATTTT.

The CDR3 protein is CASSPTSGGADTQYF. The CDR3 DNA reads TGTGCCAGCAGTCCAACTAGCGGGGGGGCAGATACGCAGTATTTT. The chain carries TRBV2 and TRBJ2-3; 13 nucleotides align to TRBD2. Germline trimming cut 5 bases from V and 4 bases from J; bases unmatched to any gene: 3. The germline gives CDR1 SNHLY, CDR2 FYNNEI. The CDR3 consists of 15 residues.

This sequence joins TRBV30 and TRBJ1-3; TRBD1 matches 8 bases. The CDR3 sequence is 14 residues long. The germline V gene has CDR1 GTSNPN and CDR2 SVGIG (reference sequence). V trimming: 8 bases; J trimming: 5 bases; junction bases outside the gene matches: 11. The CDR3 loop reads CARDQGAGRNTIYF. The CDR3 DNA is TGTGCCCGGGATCAGGGGGCCGGCCGAAACACCATATATTTT.

This chain connects TRBV19 to TRBJ2-1; no clear D gene. The germline CDR1 and CDR2 sequences are LNHDA and SQIVND (reference sequence). This CDR3 has 14 residues. V gave up 1 base and J gave up 7 bases, with 11 bases separating them. CDR3 sequence: CASSIARSGNEQFF. In DNA, the CDR3 is TGTGCCAGTAGTATAGCCAGGTCTGGAAATGAGCAGTTCTTC.

The CDR3 bases are TGCGCCAGCAGCCTGAACTTGGCGGGTTCCTACGAGCAGTACTTC. Translation gives CASSLNLAGSYEQYF. J is TRBJ2-7 and V is TRBV5-1; TRBD2 might be the D (5 bases). Trimming took off 4 bases at V and 1 base at J, with 15 bases between the two ends. Germline values: CDR1 SGHRS, CDR2 YFSETQ. There are 15 residues in the CDR3.

This clone was counted once. The genes are TRBV2 and TRBJ1-6; D uncertain. The V gene's germline CDR1 is SNHLY and CDR2 FYNNEI. The CDR3 loop spans 13 amino acids. The ends were cut back, 6 bases at V and 12 bases at J, with 15 bases in the middle. The DNA of the CDR3 is TGTGCCAGCAGGGGGATTGAGGCTGGACCCCTCCACTTT. Its translation: CASRGIEAGPLHF.

The chain joins TRBV11-3 to TRBJ2-3, with D tentatively TRBD2 (6 bases). Trimming pared 5 bases from V and 6 bases from J, leaving 18 bases between. Germline values: CDR1 SGHNT, CDR2 YENEEA. The CDR3 is 15 amino acids. The CDR3 spells CASSLTAGKWDTQYF. In DNA, the CDR3 is TGTGCCAGCAGCCTCACAGCGGGCAAATGGGATACGCAGTATTTT.